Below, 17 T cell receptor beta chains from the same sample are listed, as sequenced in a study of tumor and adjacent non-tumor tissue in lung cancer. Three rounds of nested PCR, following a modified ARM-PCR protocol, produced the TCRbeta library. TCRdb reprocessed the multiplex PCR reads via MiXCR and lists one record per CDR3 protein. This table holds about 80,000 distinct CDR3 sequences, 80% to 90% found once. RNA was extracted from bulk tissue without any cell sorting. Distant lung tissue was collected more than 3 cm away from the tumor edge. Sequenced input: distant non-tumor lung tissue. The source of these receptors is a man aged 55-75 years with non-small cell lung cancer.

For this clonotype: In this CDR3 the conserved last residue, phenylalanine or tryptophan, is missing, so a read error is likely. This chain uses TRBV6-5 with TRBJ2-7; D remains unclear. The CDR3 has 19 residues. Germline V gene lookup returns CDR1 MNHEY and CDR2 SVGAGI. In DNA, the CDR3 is TGTGCTAGCAGCCTGAAATCCCCACTTGGTCCAGCGTGGTCCTACGAGCAGTACTTA. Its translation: CASSLKSPLGPAWSYEQYL.

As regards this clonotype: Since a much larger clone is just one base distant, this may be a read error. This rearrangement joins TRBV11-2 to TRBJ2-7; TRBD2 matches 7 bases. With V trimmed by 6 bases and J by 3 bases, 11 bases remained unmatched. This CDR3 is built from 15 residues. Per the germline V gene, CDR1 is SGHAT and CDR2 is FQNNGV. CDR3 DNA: TGTGCCAGCAGTATTTCGGGAGGACTCTTCTACGAGCAGTACTTC. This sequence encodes CASSISGGLFYEQYF.

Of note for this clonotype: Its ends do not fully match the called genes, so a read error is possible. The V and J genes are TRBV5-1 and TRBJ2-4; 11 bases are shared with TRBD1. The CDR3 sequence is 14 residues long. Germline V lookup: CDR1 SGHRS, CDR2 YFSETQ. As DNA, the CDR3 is TGCGCCCGCAACTCCGGGACAGGGGGGGACATTCAATACTTC. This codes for CARNSGTGGDIQYF.

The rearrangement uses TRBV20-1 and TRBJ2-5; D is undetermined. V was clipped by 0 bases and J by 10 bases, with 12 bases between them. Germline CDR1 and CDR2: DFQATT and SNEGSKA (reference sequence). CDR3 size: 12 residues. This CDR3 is CSARDSWRIQYF. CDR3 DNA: TGCAGTGCTAGAGATTCTTGGCGGATCCAGTACTTC.

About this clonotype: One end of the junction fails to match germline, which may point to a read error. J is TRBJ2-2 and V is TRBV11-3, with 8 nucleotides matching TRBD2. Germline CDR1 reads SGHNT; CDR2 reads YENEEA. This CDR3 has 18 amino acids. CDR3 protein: CPSSSRGAGGYRARELFF. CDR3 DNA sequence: TGTCCCAGCAGCTCCCGGGGGGCGGGAGGATACAGAGCCAGGGAGCTGTTTTTT.

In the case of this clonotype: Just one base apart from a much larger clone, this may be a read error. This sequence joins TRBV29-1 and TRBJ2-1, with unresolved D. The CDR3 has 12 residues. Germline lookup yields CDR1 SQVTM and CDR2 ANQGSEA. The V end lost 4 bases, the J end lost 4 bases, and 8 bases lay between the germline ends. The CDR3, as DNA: TGCAGCGTTGTTAGCTATTACAATGAGCAGTTCTTC. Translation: CSVVSYYNEQFF.

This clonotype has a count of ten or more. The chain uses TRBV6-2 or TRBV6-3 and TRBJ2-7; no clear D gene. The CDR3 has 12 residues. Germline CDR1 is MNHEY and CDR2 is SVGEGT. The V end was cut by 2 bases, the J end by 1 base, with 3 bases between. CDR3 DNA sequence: TGTGCCAGCAGTTACGCTTCCTACGAGCAGTACTTC. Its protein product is CASSYASYEQYF.

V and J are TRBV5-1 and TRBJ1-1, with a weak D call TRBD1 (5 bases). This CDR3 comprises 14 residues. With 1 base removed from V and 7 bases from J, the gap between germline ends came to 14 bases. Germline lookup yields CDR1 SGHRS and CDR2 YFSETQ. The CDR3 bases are TGCGCCAGCAGCTTGAGGGGCTTTGACATTGAAGCTTTCTTT. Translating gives CASSLRGFDIEAFF.

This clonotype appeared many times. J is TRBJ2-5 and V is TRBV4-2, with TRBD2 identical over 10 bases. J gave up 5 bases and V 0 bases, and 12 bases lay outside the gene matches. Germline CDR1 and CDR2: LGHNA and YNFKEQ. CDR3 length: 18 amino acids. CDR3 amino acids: CASSQDLSGGALLETQYF. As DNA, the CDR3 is TGTGCCAGCAGCCAAGATTTGAGCGGGGGGGCCCTGTTGGAGACCCAGTACTTC.

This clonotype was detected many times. The DNA for the CDR3 is TGCAGCGTTGCGGGGGGGGTTGGCAATCAGCCCCAGCATTTT. It is translated as CSVAGGVGNQPQHF. The chain recombines TRBV29-1 with TRBJ1-5, with D possibly TRBD1 on 5 matching bases. V was pared by 4 bases and J by 2 bases, with 12 bases between. CDR3 size: 14 residues. Germline CDR1 SQVTM, CDR2 ANQGSEA.

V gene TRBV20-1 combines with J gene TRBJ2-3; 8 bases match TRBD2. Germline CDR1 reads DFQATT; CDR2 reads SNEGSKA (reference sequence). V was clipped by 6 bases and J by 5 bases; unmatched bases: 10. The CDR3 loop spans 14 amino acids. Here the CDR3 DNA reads TGCAGTGCCTACCCAGCGGGGGACATAGATACGCAGTATTTT. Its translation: CSAYPAGDIDTQYF.

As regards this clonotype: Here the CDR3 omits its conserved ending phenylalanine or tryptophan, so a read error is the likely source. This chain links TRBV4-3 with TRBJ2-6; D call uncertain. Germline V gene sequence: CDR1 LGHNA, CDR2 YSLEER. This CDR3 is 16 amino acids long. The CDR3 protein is CDSSKEAVSGANVLTL. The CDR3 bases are TGCGACAGCAGCAAAGAGGCGGTGTCTGGGGCCAACGTCCTGACTTTG.

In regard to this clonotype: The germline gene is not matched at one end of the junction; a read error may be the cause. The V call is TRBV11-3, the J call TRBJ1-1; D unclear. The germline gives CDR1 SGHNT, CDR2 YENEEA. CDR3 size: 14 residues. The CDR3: CSSSSHGLQTEAFF. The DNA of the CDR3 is TGTTCCAGCAGCTCACACGGACTGCAGACTGAAGCTTTCTTT.

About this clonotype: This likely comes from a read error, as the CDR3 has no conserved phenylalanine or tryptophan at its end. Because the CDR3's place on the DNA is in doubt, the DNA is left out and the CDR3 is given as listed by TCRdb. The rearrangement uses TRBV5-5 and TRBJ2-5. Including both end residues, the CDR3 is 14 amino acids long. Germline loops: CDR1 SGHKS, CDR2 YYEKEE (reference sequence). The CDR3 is CASSSYKAEETHYY.

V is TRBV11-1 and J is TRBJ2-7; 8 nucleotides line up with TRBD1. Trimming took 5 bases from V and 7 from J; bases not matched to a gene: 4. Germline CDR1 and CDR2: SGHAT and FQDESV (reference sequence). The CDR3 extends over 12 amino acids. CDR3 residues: CASSTDRVEQYF. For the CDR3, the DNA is TGTGCCAGCAGCACGGACAGGGTAGAGCAGTACTTC.

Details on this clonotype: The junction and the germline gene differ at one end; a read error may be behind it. The CDR3 sequence: CARSLVPKDRPSGANVLSF. The CDR3, as DNA: TGTGCCAGAAGTTTAGTTCCAAAGGACAGGCCCTCTGGGGCCAACGTCCTGTCTTTC. V is TRBV11-2 and J is TRBJ2-6, with 7 bases identical to TRBD1. The CDR3 is 19 amino acids. Germline values: CDR1 SGHAT, CDR2 FQNNGV.

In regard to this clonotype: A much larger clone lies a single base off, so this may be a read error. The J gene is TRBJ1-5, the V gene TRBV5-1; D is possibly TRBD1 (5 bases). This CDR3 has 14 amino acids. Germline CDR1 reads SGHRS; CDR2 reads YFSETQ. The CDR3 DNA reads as TGCGCCAGCAGCTTGGGTGGACAAAATCAGCCCCAGGATTTT. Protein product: CASSLGGQNQPQDF.